The 14 T cell receptor beta chains below come from one sample, sequenced in a study of beta chain features in type 1 diabetes. Expressed TCRB transcripts were sequenced because the entire RNA isolate underwent reverse transcription. Clones were sequenced by immunoSEQ multiplex PCR, and TCRdb holds only the in-frame ones, with some missing. The table has 140,000 to 150,000 clones, roughly 50% seen once. Sequencing used Tregs from blood. The source is a man between 18 and 35 years old in good health.

This chain joins TRBV28 and TRBJ2-7; possible D gene TRBD2, 6 bases. Germline V gene lookup returns CDR1 MDHEN and CDR2 SYDVKM. Trimming cost V 4 bases and J 5 bases, with 18 bases left between them. The CDR3 is 15 residues long. The chain's CDR3 is CASSSVAGRLDEQYF. The CDR3 DNA follows: TGTGCCAGCAGTTCAGTGGCGGGACGGTTAGACGAGCAGTACTTC.

This clone came up a few times. This chain joins TRBV7-8 and TRBJ2-1; 11 positions match TRBD2. The CDR3 runs 15 residues. CDR1 is SGHVS, CDR2 FQNEAQ, per germline. V trimming: 4 bases; J trimming: 14 bases; junction bases outside the gene matches: 13. The CDR3 nucleotides are TGTGCCAGCAGCTCCATCCCACTAGCGGGAGTCTCGGAGTTCTTC. Translation: CASSSIPLAGVSEFF.

This clone was picked up a small number of times. One end of the junction is discordant with germline, which a read error may explain. The chain is built from TRBV7-9 and TRBJ1-1; possibly TRBD1 for D (5 bases). The V gene's germline CDR1 is SEHNR and CDR2 FQNEAQ (reference sequence). This CDR3 comprises 15 residues. In DNA, the CDR3 is TGTGCCAGCCGCTTATTCGGGGGAGGAGACACTGAAGCTTTCTTT. Translation gives CASRLFGGGDTEAFF.

The CDR3 is CSVSPGAGNQPQHF. CDR3 coding DNA: TGCAGCGTTTCTCCAGGGGCGGGCAATCAGCCCCAGCATTTT. The chain links TRBV29-1 to TRBJ1-5; the D gene is possibly TRBD1 (6 bases). Trimming removed 5 bases at V and 2 bases at J, with 13 bases between. Germline loops: CDR1 SQVTM, CDR2 ANQGSEA. There are 14 residues in the CDR3.

This clone was observed a handful of times. The chain's CDR3 is CASADPGGAGYEQYF. The CDR3 coding sequence is TGTGCCAGCGCCGACCCGGGGGGCGCGGGATACGAGCAGTACTTC. The rearrangement uses TRBV6-5 and TRBJ2-7; maybe TRBD2 (7 bases). V lost 8 bases, J lost 4 bases, and 21 bases lay in between. From germline, CDR1 is MNHEY and CDR2 SVGAGI. CDR3 length equals 15 residues.

In its sample, this clone was seen a few times. The chain couples TRBV4-2 to TRBJ1-6; D gene ambiguous. Germline CDR1 reads LGHNA; CDR2 reads YNFKEQ. CDR3 length equals 16 residues. The V end was cut by 1 base, the J end by 7 bases, with 14 bases between. The CDR3, as DNA: TGTGCCAGCAGCCAAGGCGGCGGGGTTCTGAATTCACCCCTCCACTTT. Encoded protein: CASSQGGGVLNSPLHF.

The chain uses TRBV7-2 and TRBJ2-2; the D gene is possibly TRBD1 (6 bases). From germline, CDR1 is SGHTA and CDR2 FQGNSA. Trimming pared 5 bases from V and 7 bases from J, leaving 14 bases between. The CDR3 loop spans 14 amino acids. This chain's CDR3 is CASSPWGRVGELFF. The DNA for the CDR3 is TGTGCCAGCAGCCCCTGGGGGCGAGTCGGGGAGCTGTTTTTT.

Only a few counts were recorded for this clone. The chain combines TRBV5-1 with TRBJ1-2; 7 bases align to TRBD1. The germline V gene encodes CDR1 SGHRS and CDR2 YFSETQ. The V and J ends lost 7 bases and 6 bases, in that order; junction bases with no gene match: 15. The CDR3 runs 15 residues. The DNA of the CDR3 is TGCGCCAGCCGACGCCCGGGACAGACGTACGATGGCTACACCTTC. It yields the protein CASRRPGQTYDGYTF.

This chain links TRBV6-1 with TRBJ2-5; D unclear. This CDR3 is 14 amino acids long. V was shortened by 5 bases and J by 0 bases, with 10 bases between the two germline ends. Germline lookup yields CDR1 MNHNS and CDR2 SASEGT. This CDR3 is CASSKNRDQETQYF. Written as DNA, the CDR3 is TGTGCCAGCAGTAAAAACCGGGACCAAGAGACCCAGTACTTC.

The chain is built from TRBV5-6 and TRBJ1-1; D remains ambiguous. The V end was cut by 1 base, the J end by 4 bases, with 5 bases between. The CDR3 has 12 amino acids. CDR1 SGHDT and CDR2 YYEEEE come from the germline V gene. Written as DNA, the CDR3 is TGTGCCAGCAGCTTGACACGCACTGAAGCTTTCTTT. This codes for CASSLTRTEAFF.

This chain joins TRBV2 and TRBJ1-2; D unresolved. V was clipped by 5 bases and J by 3 bases, with 4 bases between them. CDR1 SNHLY and CDR2 FYNNEI come from the germline V gene. The CDR3 is 11 residues long. CDR3 nucleotides: TGTGCCAGCAGTCCTCACTATGGCTACACCTTC. Protein product: CASSPHYGYTF.

This clone was counted between two and nine times. This rearrangement joins TRBV19 to TRBJ2-1, with TRBD2 identical over 7 bases. V dropped 4 bases and J dropped 1; count of bases not matched to a gene: 10. The CDR3 consists of 17 residues. Germline V gene lookup returns CDR1 LNHDA and CDR2 SQIVND (reference sequence). The CDR3 here is CASSKRLAEPSYNEQFF. CDR3 coding DNA: TGTGCCAGTAGTAAACGGCTAGCGGAACCTTCCTACAATGAGCAGTTCTTC.

This clone turned up a few times. The CDR3 loop reads CASSQASTSSYEQYF. CDR3 nucleotides: TGTGCCAGCAGCCAAGCCTCTACGAGCTCCTACGAGCAGTACTTC. The chain has TRBV4-2 and TRBJ2-7, with D unresolved. CDR3 size: 15 residues. Trimming took 1 base from V and 0 from J, leaving 10 bases between them. Germline-derived CDR1 and CDR2 are LGHNA and YNFKEQ.

The chain carries TRBV29-1 and TRBJ2-3, with TRBD1 matching 8 bases. Unmatched junction bases numbered 8, after V lost 3 bases and J lost 6 bases. The CDR3 consists of 14 residues. The germline CDR1 and CDR2 sequences are SQVTM and ANQGSEA. This CDR3 reads CSVDVDRVLDTQYF. Written as DNA, the CDR3 is TGCAGCGTTGACGTGGACAGGGTTTTGGATACGCAGTATTTT.